A selection of T cell receptor beta chains follows, all from one sample in a study of blood T cell repertoires in COVID-19. Libraries were prepared by immunoSEQ multiplex PCR; TCRdb keeps only in-frame clonotypes and omits some of them. The sample has 350,000 to 550,000 clones; nearly 90% are singletons. Sequenced input: PBMCs or T cells enriched from blood (not recorded which). All receptors come from a woman between 18 and 29 years old with acute COVID-19. Each CDR3 is given with its conserved first and last residue.

j_call	v_call	cdr3_aa
TRBJ2-7	TRBV5-6	CASSLRGLVYEQYF
TRBJ2-1	TRBV5-1	CASSRTFSGGANNEQFF
TRBJ1-1	TRBV3-1/TRBV3-2	CASTHGQGAGTEAFF
TRBJ1-1	TRBV5-4	CASSPAMTDFMNTEAFF
TRBJ2-1	TRBV30	CAWSVIAGGLSSYNEQFF
TRBJ1-2	TRBV29-1	CSVIQGIDYGYTF
TRBJ2-7	TRBV3-1/TRBV3-2	CASSLLGLSYEQYF
TRBJ1-5	TRBV27	CASSPRGTWPQHF
TRBJ2-1	TRBV19	CASNPGGGQWQFF
TRBJ2-1	TRBV30	CAWRGQIYNEQFF
TRBJ1-4	TRBV2	CASSDLLEGKLFF
TRBJ2-7	TRBV7-8	CASSSDSSYEQYF
TRBJ2-7	TRBV7-3	CASSLGTAYEQYF
TRBJ2-1	TRBV19	CASSRDTYSYNEQFF
TRBJ2-5	TRBV14	CASSRDTNQETQYF
TRBJ1-2	TRBV6-5	CASTPGQGLYGYTF
TRBJ1-6	TRBV3-1/TRBV3-2	CASSQVGQGSSPLHF
TRBJ1-3	TRBV3-1/TRBV3-2	CASPRVLSNTIYF
TRBJ2-1	TRBV24-1	CATSVSSEQFF
TRBJ2-1	TRBV12-3/TRBV12-4	CASRTGLDEQFF
TRBJ2-1	TRBV7-9	CASETGTSGGALDEQFF
TRBJ2-5	TRBV6-5	CASSYSKRIQETQYF
TRBJ1-2	TRBV5-1	CASRRGLDGYTF
TRBJ1-5	TRBV28	CASSLDSNSNQPQHF
TRBJ1-1	TRBV5-4	CAGSGQTKIFVNTEAFF
TRBJ1-2	TRBV5-1	CASSYLQGSYGYTF